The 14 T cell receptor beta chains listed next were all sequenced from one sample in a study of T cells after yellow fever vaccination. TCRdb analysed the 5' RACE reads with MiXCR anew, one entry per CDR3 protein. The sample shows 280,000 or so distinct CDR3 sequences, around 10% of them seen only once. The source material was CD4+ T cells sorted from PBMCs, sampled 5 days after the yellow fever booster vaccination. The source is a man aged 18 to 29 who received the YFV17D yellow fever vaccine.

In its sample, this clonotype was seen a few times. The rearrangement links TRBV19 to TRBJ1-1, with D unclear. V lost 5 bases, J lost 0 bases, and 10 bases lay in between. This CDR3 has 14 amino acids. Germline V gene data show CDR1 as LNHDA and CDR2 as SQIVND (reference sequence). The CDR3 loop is CASSPRTVNTEAFF. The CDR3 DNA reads TGTGCCAGTAGTCCTCGGACGGTGAACACTGAAGCTTTCTTT. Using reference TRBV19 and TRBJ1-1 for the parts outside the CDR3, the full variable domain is DGGITQSPKYLFRKEGQNVTLSCEQNLNHDAMYWYRQDPGQGLRLIYYSQIVNDFQKGDIAEGYSVSREKKESFPLTVTSAQKNPTAFYLCASSPRTVNTEAFFGQGTRLTVV.

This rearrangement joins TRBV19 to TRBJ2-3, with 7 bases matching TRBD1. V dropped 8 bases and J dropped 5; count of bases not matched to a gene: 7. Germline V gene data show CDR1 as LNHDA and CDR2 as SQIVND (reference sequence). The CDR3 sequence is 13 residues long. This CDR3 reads CASRQGLEDTQYF. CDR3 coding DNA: TGTGCCAGTCGACAGGGTTTGGAAGATACGCAGTATTTT. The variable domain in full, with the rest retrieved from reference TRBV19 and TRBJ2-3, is DGGITQSPKYLFRKEGQNVTLSCEQNLNHDAMYWYRQDPGQGLRLIYYSQIVNDFQKGDIAEGYSVSREKKESFPLTVTSAQKNPTAFYLCASRQGLEDTQYFGPGTRLTVL.

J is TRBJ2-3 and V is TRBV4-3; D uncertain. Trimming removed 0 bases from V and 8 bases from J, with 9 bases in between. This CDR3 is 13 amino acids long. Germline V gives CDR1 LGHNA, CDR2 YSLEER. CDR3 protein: CASSQDPAGTQYF. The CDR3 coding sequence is TGCGCCAGCAGCCAAGATCCGGCAGGTACGCAGTATTTT.

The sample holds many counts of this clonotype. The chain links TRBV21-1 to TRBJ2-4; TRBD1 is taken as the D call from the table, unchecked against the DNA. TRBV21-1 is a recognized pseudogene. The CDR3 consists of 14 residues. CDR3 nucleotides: TGTGCCAGCAGCAAAGAGGGGTCCAAAAACATTCAGTACTTC. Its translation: CASSKEGSKNIQYF.

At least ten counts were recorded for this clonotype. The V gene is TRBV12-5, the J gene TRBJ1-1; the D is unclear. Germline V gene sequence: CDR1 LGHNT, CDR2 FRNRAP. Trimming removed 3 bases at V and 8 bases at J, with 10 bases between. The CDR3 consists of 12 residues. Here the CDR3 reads CASGFPLSEAFF. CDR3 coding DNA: TGTGCTAGTGGTTTCCCTCTTTCCGAAGCTTTCTTT.

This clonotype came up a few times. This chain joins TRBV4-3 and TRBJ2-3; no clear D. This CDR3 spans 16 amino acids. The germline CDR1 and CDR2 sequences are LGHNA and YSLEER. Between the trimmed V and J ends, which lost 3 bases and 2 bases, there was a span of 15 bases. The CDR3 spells CASSHYIAQNTDTQYF. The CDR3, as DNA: TGCGCCAGCAGCCACTATATCGCTCAGAACACAGATACGCAGTATTTT.

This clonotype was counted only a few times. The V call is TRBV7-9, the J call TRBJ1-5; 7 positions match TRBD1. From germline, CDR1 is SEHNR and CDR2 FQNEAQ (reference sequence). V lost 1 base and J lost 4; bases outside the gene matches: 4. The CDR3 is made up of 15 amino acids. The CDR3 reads CASSLEWTGNQPQHF. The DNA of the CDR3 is TGTGCCAGCAGCTTAGAATGGACAGGTAATCAGCCCCAGCATTTT.

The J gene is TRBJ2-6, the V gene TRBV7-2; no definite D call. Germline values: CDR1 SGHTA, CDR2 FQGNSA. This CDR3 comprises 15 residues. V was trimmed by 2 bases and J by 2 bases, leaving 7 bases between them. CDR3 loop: CASSLHAAGANVLTF. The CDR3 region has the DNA TGTGCCAGCAGCTTACACGCGGCTGGGGCCAACGTCCTGACTTTC.

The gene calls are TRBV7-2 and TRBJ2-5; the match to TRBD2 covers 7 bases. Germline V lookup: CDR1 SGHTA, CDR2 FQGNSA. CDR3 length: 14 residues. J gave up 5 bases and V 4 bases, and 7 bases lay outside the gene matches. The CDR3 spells CASSSQRGRETQYF. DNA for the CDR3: TGTGCCAGCAGCTCGCAGCGGGGACGGGAGACCCAGTACTTC.

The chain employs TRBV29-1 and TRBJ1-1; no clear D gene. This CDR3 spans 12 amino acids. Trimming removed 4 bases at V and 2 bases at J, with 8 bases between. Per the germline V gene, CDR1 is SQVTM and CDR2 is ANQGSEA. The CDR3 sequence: CSVGRTNTEAFF. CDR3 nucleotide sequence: TGCAGCGTTGGCAGGACCAACACTGAAGCTTTCTTT.

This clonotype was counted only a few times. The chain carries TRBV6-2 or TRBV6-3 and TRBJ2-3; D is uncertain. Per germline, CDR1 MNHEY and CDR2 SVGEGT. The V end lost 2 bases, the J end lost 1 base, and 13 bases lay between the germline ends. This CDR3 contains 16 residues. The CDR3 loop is CASSYDRAPGTDTQYF. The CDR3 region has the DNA TGTGCCAGCAGTTACGACCGGGCCCCGGGCACAGATACGCAGTATTTT.

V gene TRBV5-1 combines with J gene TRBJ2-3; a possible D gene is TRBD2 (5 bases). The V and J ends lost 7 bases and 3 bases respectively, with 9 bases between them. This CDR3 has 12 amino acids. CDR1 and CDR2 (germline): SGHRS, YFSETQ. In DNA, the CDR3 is TGCGCCAGCGGCTCGGGGACAGATACGCAGTATTTT. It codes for CASGSGTDTQYF.

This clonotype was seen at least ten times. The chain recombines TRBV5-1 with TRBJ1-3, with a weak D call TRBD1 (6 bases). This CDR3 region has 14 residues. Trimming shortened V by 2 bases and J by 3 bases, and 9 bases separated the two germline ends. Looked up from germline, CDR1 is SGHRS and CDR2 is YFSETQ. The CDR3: CASSLGGGGNTIYF. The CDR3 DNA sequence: TGCGCCAGCAGCTTAGGAGGGGGTGGAAACACCATATATTTT.

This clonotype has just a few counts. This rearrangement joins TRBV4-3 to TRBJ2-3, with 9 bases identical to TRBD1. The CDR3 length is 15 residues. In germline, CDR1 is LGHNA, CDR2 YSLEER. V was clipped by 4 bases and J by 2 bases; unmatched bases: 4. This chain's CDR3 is CASSRGTGITDTQYF. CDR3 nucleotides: TGCGCCAGCAGCCGCGGGACAGGGATCACAGATACGCAGTATTTT.